A selection of T cell receptor beta chains follows, all from one sample in a study of blood T cell repertoires in COVID-19. Using immunoSEQ multiplex PCR, the repertoire was profiled, and TCRdb retains in-frame clones only, with some absent. This sample has 200,000 to 250,000 clones, with 70% to 85% found just once. Material: PBMCs or T cells enriched from blood (not recorded which). The receptor set was obtained from a man in his forties who had recovered from COVID-19. Both conserved end residues are part of each CDR3. D genes are given only for firm matches. Size is omitted from some rows. Given values are once, few, many or a class for expanded clones.

j_call,cdr3_length,d_call,v_call,clone_size,cdr3_aa,cdr3_nt
TRBJ2-5,13,-,TRBV19,-,CASSRLAQETQYF,TGTGCCAGTAGTAGGCTAGCTCAAGAGACCCAGTACTTC
TRBJ1-2,15,-,TRBV19,-,CASSIATTANYGYTF,TGTGCCAGTAGTATAGCCACGACAGCTAACTATGGCTACACCTTC
TRBJ2-2,13,-,TRBV12-3/TRBV12-4,-,CASRVSNTGELFF,TGTGCCAGCAGAGTCAGTAACACCGGGGAGCTGTTTTTT
TRBJ1-6,13,-,TRBV11-2,-,CASTRGYNSPLHF,TGTGCCAGCACGAGGGGGTACAATTCACCCCTCCACTTT
TRBJ2-1,12,-,TRBV19,-,CASSIGGHEQFF,TGTGCCAGTAGTATCGGAGGACATGAGCAGTTCTTC
TRBJ2-3,15,-,TRBV5-8,few,CASSLRSGPVDTQYF,TGTGCCAGCAGCTTGAGGAGCGGCCCGGTCGATACGCAGTATTTT
TRBJ1-2,15,-,TRBV7-2,once,CASSLAAGKAYGYTF,TGTGCCAGCAGCTTAGCGGCGGGAAAGGCCTATGGCTACACCTTC
TRBJ1-2,12,-,TRBV28,-,CAGGGAFKGYTF,TGTGCCGGCGGAGGGGCCTTCAAAGGCTACACCTTC
TRBJ1-2,15,-,TRBV7-2,-,CASSLEGGFLDGYTF,TGTGCCAGCAGCTTAGAAGGAGGGTTTTTAGATGGCTACACCTTC
TRBJ1-4,15,-,TRBV5-1,-,CASSLSASRGEKLFF,TGCGCCAGCAGCTTGTCGGCATCAAGGGGTGAAAAACTGTTTTTT
TRBJ2-7,13,-,TRBV19,-,CASSIALLYEQYF,TGTGCCAGTAGTATAGCCTTATTGTACGAGCAGTACTTC
TRBJ1-6,14,-,TRBV6-4,-,CASSPEGFNSPLHF,TGTGCCAGCAGTCCCGAGGGCTTCAATTCACCCCTCCACTTT
TRBJ2-5,14,-,TRBV5-1,once,CASSLPDREETQYF,TGCGCCAGCAGCTTACCGGACAGAGAAGAGACCCAGTACTTC
TRBJ2-1,15,TRBD2,TRBV5-4,-,CASSLGVAGYNEQFF,TGTGCCAGCAGCCTCGGGGTAGCGGGGTACAATGAGCAGTTCTTC
TRBJ1-2,15,TRBD1,TRBV6-2/TRBV6-3,-,CASSQLRQGNYGYTF,TGTGCCAGCAGCCAGTTACGACAGGGCAACTATGGCTACACCTTC
TRBJ2-7,13,TRBD1,TRBV29-1,-,CSVGGTGQIEQYF,TGCAGCGTTGGGGGGACAGGGCAGATCGAGCAGTACTTC
TRBJ1-6,13,-,TRBV11-2,-,CASSRSHNSPLHF,TGTGCCAGCAGCAGGAGCCATAATTCACCCCTCCACTTT
TRBJ1-1,12,-,TRBV7-9,-,CASSSPTAEAFF,TGTGCCAGCAGCTCTCCAACAGCTGAAGCTTTCTTT
TRBJ1-2,15,TRBD1,TRBV9,-,CASSSSTGERYGYTF,TGTGCCAGCAGCTCCTCGACAGGGGAGAGATATGGCTACACCTTC
TRBJ2-3,15,-,TRBV2,-,CASSHPPRQPDTQYF,TGTGCCAGCAGTCATCCTCCGAGACAGCCAGATACGCAGTATTTT
TRBJ2-1,12,-,TRBV15,-,CATSRDKGSRFF,TGTGCCACCAGCAGAGATAAGGGGTCCCGGTTCTTC
TRBJ2-3,17,-,TRBV5-5,-,CASSLEWGGRGSNTQYF,TGTGCCAGCAGCTTGGAATGGGGAGGGAGGGGGTCAAATACGCAGTATTTT
TRBJ1-6,14,-,TRBV28,-,CASSLGRGNSPLHF,TGTGCCAGCAGTTTGGGCAGGGGCAATTCACCCCTCCACTTT
TRBJ1-1,14,TRBD1,TRBV27,-,CASRNLQGDTEAFF,TGTGCCAGCCGCAACCTACAGGGGGACACTGAAGCTTTCTTT
TRBJ2-7,15,-,TRBV14,-,CASSQVTGTKNEQYF,TGTGCCAGCAGCCAAGTAACCGGGACAAAAAACGAGCAGTACTTC
TRBJ2-7,12,-,TRBV24-1,-,CATSDFRDEQYF,TGTGCCACCAGTGATTTTAGAGACGAGCAGTACTTC
TRBJ1-2,13,-,TRBV29-1,-,CSVEMEFSYGYTF,TGCAGCGTTGAGATGGAGTTTAGCTATGGCTACACCTTC
TRBJ2-3,12,-,TRBV5-4,-,CASSSDYLTQYF,TGTGCCAGCAGTTCGGACTATCTGACGCAGTATTTT
TRBJ2-5,13,-,TRBV5-6,-,CASSQQYTETQYF,TGTGCCAGCAGCCAACAGTATACAGAGACCCAGTACTTC